This T cell receptor (beta chain) is drawn from a study of monozygotic twins with cystic fibrosis. About this clone itself: As yet, its antigen is unknown.

Measured with immunoSEQ multiplex PCR; TCRdb has only the in-frame clones, and not every one. This table holds 11,000 to 15,000 clones, about 85% found once. CDR1 and CDR2 from the germline V gene are LNHDA and SQIVND (reference sequence). V lost 3 bases and J 3 bases, leaving 14 bases between the germline ends. CDR3 length: 15 residues. Overall study findings and caveats: Low clonality (median around 0.0095) suggested a mostly naive repertoire. Monozygotic CF twin pairs shared significantly more nucleotide-identical clonotypes than unrelated CF individuals did.

The TCR sequence derives from a boy younger than 18 with cystic fibrosis. The sample was blood. The rearrangement uses TRBV19 and TRBJ1-1; TRBD1 is a possible D gene (6 bases). The CDR3 protein is CASSMGANGDTEAFF. The CDR3 region has the DNA TGTGCCAGTAGTATGGGGGCCAATGGGGACACTGAAGCTTTCTTT.